This TCR beta chain was documented in a study of CD8 T cells in Susac syndrome. Whole-study results and caveats: The study admitted that it had a relatively small number of individuals in its TCR sequencing and HLA analysis.

With random hexamers, reverse transcription was performed on about 0.5 to 1 ug of RNA. TCRdb used MiXCR to reprocess the immunoSEQ multiplex PCR reads, holding one entry per CDR3 protein. Counted here are approximately 160,000 distinct CDR3 sequences, just under 95% occurring once; the ten biggest clones make up 0.13%. Blood CD8+ and CD4+ T cells underwent high-throughput TCR beta sequencing. In contrast to the negatively isolated CD8+ and CD4+ T cells, TEMRA cells were FACS-enriched. Germline V gene data show CDR1 as LNHNV and CDR2 as YYDKDF (reference sequence). This CDR3 has 15 residues. Trimming removed 5 bases from V and 4 bases from J; junction bases left unmatched: 6. About this clonotype itself: Its antigen is unidentified.

The chain carries TRBV15 and TRBJ2-3; TRBD2 agrees at 10 bases. Input material: CD4+ T cells from PBMCs. The sequence derives from a human donor in good health. This chain's CDR3 is CATSLGLAIPDTQYF. The CDR3, as DNA: TGTGCCACCAGCTTGGGACTAGCGATTCCAGATACGCAGTATTTT.